This T cell receptor beta chain was found in a study of T cells in Graves' hyperthyroidism and ophthalmopathy. Hyperthyroidism patients were newly diagnosed, had disease duration under 2 months, and were aged 18 to 65 years. Ten or more counts support this clonotype. V lost 6 bases and J 3 bases, leaving 24 bases between the germline ends. Germline V gene lookup returns CDR1 DFQATT and CDR2 SNEGSKA (reference sequence). This CDR3 has 18 amino acids. RNA transcripts served as the template for amplifying TCR beta CDR3 regions. With the HTBI primer set, the TCR CDR3 went through a first round of RT-PCR. From the multiplex PCR reads, TCRdb called clonotypes with MiXCR, one entry per CDR3 protein. The sample yields approximately 370,000 distinct CDR3 sequences, approximately 18% seen once.

The clonotype comes from a woman younger than 45 with Graves' hyperthyroidism that later progressed to Graves' ophthalmopathy. The rearrangement uses TRBV20-1 and TRBJ1-6, with D perhaps matching TRBD1 (5 bases). Source material: blood. Here the CDR3 DNA reads TGCAGTGCCCAACAACTAGGGGCTGGGTTTAACTATAATTCACCCCTCCACTTT. It codes for CSAQQLGAGFNYNSPLHF.